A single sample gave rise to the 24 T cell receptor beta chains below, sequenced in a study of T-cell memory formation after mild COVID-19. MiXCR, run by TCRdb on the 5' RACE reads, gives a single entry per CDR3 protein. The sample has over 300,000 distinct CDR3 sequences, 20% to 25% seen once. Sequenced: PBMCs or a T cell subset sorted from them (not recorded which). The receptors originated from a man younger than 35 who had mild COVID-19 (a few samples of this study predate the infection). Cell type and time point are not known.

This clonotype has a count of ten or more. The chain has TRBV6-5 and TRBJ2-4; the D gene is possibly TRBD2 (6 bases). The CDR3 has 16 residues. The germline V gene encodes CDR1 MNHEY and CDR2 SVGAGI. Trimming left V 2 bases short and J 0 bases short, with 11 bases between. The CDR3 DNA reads TGTGCCAGCAGTTACCAGGCGGGGCTAGCCAAAAACATTCAGTACTTC. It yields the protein CASSYQAGLAKNIQYF.

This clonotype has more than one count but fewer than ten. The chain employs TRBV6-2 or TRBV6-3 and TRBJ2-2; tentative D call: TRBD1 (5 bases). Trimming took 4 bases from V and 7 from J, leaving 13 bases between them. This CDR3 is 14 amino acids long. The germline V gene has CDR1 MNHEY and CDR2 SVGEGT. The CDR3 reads CASSLSRANGELFF. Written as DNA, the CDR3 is TGTGCCAGCAGTTTATCCAGGGCAAACGGGGAGCTGTTTTTT.

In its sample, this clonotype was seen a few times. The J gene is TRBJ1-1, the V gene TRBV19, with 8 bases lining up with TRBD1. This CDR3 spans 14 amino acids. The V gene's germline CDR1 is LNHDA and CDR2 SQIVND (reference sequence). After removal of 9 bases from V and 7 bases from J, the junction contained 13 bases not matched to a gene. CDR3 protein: CASCIAGGSGEAFF. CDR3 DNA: TGTGCCAGCTGCATAGCAGGGGGCTCGGGTGAAGCTTTCTTT. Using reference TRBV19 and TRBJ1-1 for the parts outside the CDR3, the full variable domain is DGGITQSPKYLFRKEGQNVTLSCEQNLNHDAMYWYRQDPGQGLRLIYYSQIVNDFQKGDIAEGYSVSREKKESFPLTVTSAQKNPTAFYLCASCIAGGSGEAFFGQGTRLTVV.

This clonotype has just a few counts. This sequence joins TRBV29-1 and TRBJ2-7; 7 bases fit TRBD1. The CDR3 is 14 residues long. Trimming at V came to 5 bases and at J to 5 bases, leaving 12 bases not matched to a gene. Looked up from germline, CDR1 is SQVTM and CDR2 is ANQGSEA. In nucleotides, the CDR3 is TGCAGCGTTCTCGGTGACAGGGCCGTACACGAGCAGTACTTC. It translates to CSVLGDRAVHEQYF.

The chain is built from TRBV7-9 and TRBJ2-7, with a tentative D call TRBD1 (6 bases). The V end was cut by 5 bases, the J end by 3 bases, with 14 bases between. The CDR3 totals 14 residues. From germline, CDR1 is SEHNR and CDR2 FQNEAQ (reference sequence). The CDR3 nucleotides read TGTGCCAGCAGCGAGGGGGTAGGGTACTACGAGCAGTACGTC. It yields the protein CASSEGVGYYEQYV.

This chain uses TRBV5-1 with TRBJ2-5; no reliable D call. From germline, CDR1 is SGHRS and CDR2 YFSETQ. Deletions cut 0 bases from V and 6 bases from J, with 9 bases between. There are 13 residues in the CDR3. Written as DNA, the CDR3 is TGCGCCAGCAGCTTGGCCAGTCCGAAGACCCAGTACTTC. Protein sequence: CASSLASPKTQYF.

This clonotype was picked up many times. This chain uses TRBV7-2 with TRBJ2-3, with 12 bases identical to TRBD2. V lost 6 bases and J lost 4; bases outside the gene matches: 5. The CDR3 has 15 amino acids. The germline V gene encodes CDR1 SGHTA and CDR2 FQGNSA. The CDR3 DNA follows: TGTGCCAGCAGGGCTAGCGGGGGGGCCCCAGATACGCAGTATTTT. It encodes CASRASGGAPDTQYF.

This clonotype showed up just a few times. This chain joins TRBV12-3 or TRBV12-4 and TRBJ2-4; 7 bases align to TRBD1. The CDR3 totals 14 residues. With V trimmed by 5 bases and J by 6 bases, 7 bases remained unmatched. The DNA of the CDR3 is TGTGCCAGCAGTCCTACAGGGGTTTTAAACATTCAGTACTTC. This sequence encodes CASSPTGVLNIQYF.

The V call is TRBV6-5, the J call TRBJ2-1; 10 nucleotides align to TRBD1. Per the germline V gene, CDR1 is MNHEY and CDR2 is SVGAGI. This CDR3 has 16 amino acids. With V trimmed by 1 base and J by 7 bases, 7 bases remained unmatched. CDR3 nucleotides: TGTGCCAGCAGTTACTTGGGACAGGGGAAGCGGAATGAGCAGTTCTTC. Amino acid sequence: CASSYLGQGKRNEQFF.

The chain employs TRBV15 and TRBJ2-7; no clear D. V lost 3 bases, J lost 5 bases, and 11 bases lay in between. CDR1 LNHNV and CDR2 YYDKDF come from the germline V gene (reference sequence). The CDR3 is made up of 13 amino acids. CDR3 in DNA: TGTGCCACCAGCAGGGCGACCGACCACGAGCAGTACGTC. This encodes CATSRATDHEQYV.

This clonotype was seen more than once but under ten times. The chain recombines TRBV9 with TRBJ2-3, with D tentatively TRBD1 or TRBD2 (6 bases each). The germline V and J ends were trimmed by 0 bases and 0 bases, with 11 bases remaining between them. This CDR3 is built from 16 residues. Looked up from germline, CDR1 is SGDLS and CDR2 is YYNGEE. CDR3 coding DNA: TGTGCCAGCAGCGTAGACGGGGGCGCTAGCACAGATACGCAGTATTTT. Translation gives CASSVDGGASTDTQYF.

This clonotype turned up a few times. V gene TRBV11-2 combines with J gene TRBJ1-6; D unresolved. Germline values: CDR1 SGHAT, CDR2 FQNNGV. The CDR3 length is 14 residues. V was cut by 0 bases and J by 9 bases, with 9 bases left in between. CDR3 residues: CASSLEPKVSPLHF. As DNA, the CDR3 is TGTGCCAGCAGCTTAGAGCCCAAGGTTTCACCCCTCCACTTT. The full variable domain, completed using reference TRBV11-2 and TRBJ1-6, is EAGVAQSPRYKIIEKRQSVAFWCNPISGHATLYWYQQILGQGPKLLIQFQNNGVVDDSQLPKDRFSAERLKGVDSTLKIQPAKLEDSAVYLCASSLEPKVSPLHFGNGTRLTVT.

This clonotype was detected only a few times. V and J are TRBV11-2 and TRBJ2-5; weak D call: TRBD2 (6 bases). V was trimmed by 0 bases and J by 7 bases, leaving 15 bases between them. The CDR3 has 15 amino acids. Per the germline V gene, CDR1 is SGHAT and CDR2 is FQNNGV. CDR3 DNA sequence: TGTGCCAGCAGCTTAGATTTAGCGGTGGTACGGACCCAGTACTTC. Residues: CASSLDLAVVRTQYF.

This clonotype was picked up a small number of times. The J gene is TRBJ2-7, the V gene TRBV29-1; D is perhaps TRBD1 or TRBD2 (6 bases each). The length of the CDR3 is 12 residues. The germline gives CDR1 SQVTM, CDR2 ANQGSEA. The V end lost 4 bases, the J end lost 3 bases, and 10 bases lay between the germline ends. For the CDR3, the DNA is TGCAGCGTTGGAGGGGGGAGCTACGAGCAGTACTTC. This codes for CSVGGGSYEQYF.

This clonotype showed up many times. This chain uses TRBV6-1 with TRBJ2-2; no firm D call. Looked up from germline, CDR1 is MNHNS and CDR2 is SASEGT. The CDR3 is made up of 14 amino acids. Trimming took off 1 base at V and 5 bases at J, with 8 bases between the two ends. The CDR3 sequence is CASSEGAETGELFF. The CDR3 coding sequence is TGTGCCAGCAGTGAAGGGGCAGAAACCGGGGAGCTGTTTTTT.

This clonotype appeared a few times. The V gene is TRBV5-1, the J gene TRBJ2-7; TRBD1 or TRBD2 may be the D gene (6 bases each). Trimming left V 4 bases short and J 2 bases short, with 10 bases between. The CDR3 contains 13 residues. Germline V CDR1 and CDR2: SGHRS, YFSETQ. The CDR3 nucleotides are TGCGCCAGCAGCAGGGGGGTACCCTACGAGCAGTACTTC. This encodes CASSRGVPYEQYF.

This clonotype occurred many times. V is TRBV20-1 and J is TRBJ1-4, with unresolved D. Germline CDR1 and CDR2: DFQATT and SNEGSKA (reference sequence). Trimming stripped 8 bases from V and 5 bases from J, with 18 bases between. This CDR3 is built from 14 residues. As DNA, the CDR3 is TGCAGTACGTCCCCGGGAGCTCTAAATGAAAAACTGTTTTTT. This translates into CSTSPGALNEKLFF.

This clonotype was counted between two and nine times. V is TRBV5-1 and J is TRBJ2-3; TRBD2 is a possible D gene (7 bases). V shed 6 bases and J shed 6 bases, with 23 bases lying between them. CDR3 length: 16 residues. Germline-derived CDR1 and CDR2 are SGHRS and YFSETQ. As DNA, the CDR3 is TGCGCCAGCATCCCGGATGTTGGGGGGGCATGGGATACGCAGTATTTT. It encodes CASIPDVGGAWDTQYF.

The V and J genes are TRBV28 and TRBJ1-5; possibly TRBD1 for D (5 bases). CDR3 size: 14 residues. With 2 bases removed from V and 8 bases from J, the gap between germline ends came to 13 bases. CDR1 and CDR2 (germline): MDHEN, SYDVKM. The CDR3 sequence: CASSLSQGGEPQHF. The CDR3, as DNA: TGTGCCAGCAGTTTAAGCCAGGGCGGAGAGCCCCAGCATTTT.

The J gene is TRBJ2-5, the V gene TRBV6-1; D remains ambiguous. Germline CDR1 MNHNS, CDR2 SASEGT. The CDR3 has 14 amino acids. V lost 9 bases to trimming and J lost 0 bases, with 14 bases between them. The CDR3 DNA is TGTGCCAGTTCCCGGCATGCGTACCAAGAGACCCAGTACTTC. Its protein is CASSRHAYQETQYF.

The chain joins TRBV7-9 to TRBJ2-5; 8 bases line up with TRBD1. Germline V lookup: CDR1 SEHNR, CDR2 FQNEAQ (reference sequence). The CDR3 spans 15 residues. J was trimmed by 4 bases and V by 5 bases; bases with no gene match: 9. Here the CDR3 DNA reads TGTGCCAGCAGCCCTCACTCACAGGGGGGAGAGACCCAGTACTTC. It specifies CASSPHSQGGETQYF.

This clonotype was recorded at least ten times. Written as DNA, the CDR3 is TGCGCCAGTTCTAGGCGGGAAACCTACGAGCAGTACTTC. This gives the protein CASSRRETYEQYF. V gene TRBV10-2 combines with J gene TRBJ2-7, with D maybe TRBD2 (6 bases). The CDR3 has 13 residues. Germline V gene sequence: CDR1 WSHSY, CDR2 SAAADI. Trimming stripped 9 bases from V and 2 bases from J, with 14 bases between.

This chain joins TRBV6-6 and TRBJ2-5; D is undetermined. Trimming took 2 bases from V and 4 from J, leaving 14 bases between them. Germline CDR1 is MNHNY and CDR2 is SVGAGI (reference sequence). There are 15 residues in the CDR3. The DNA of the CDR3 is TGTGCCAGCAGTTACGCCGGACCGAGAGGAGAGACCCAGTACTTC. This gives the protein CASSYAGPRGETQYF.

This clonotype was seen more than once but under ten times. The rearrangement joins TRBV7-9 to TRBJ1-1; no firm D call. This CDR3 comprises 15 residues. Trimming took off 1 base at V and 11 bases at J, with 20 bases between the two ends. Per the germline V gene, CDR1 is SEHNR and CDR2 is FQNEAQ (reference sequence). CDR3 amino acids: CASSLVPGPKPQAFF. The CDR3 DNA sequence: TGTGCCAGCAGCTTAGTACCCGGGCCGAAACCTCAGGCTTTCTTT.